These 3 T cell receptor beta chains originate from one sample sequenced in a study of PD-L1 blockade in urothelial cancer. Clones were read by immunoSEQ multiplex PCR, and TCRdb kept only the in-frame ones, dropping some. The sample lists 35,000 to 45,000 clones; around 89% were seen once. Material: PBMCs, obtained around atezolizumab (anti-PD-L1) treatment. The receptors were sampled from a woman aged 55-70 years with urothelial cancer.

The chain has TRBV4-3 and TRBJ2-1; the match to TRBD2 covers 9 bases. Unmatched junction bases numbered 15, after V lost 3 bases and J lost 0 bases. Germline lookup yields CDR1 LGHNA and CDR2 YSLEER. The length of the CDR3 is 20 residues. The CDR3 sequence: CASSQLPGLADESSYNEQFF. In nucleotides, the CDR3 is TGCGCCAGCAGCCAGCTCCCGGGACTAGCCGACGAGAGCTCCTACAATGAGCAGTTCTTC.

The chain recombines TRBV4-3 with TRBJ2-2, with TRBD2 identical over 8 bases. Germline CDR1 reads LGHNA; CDR2 reads YSLEER. The ends lost 2 bases at V and 1 base at J; junction bases unmatched: 3. This CDR3 spans 16 amino acids. CDR3 sequence (DNA): TGCGCCAGCAGCCAACCAAGCGGGGGGAACACCGGGGAGCTGTTTTTT. Protein product: CASSQPSGGNTGELFF.

The rearrangement uses TRBV7-8 and TRBJ2-2, with 9 bases fitting TRBD1. The CDR3 covers 15 residues. CDR1 is SGHVS, CDR2 FQNEAQ, per germline. V was pared by 2 bases and J by 6 bases, with 4 bases of the junction left unmatched. The CDR3 sequence is CASSLRQGVAGELFF. CDR3 coding DNA: TGTGCCAGCAGCTTAAGACAGGGGGTCGCCGGGGAGCTGTTTTTT.